One sample yielded the 6 T cell receptor beta chains listed below, sequenced in a study of T-cell memory formation after mild COVID-19. TCRdb re-analysed the 5' RACE reads in MiXCR, keeping a single row per CDR3 protein. The table shows under 650,000 distinct CDR3 sequences, with more than 15% occurring only once. The sequenced sample consisted of PBMCs or a T cell subset sorted from them (not recorded which). These receptors were taken from an adult woman who had mild COVID-19 (a few samples of this study predate the infection). Cell type and time point are not known.

This sequence joins TRBV19 and TRBJ2-3, with TRBD2 identical over 7 bases. The CDR3 extends over 17 amino acids. J lost 6 bases, V lost 1 base, and 13 bases had no gene match. The germline V gene encodes CDR1 LNHDA and CDR2 SQIVND (reference sequence). The CDR3 coding sequence is TGTGCCAGTAGTATAGGGGGACTACGGCGGCCAGTGGATACGCAGTATTTT. It encodes CASSIGGLRRPVDTQYF.

This clonotype was found a few times. The chain couples TRBV18 to TRBJ2-7; 8 bases line up with TRBD1. V was pared by 5 bases and J by 5 bases, with 8 bases of the junction left unmatched. Germline CDR1 is KGHSH and CDR2 is LQKENI. The CDR3 covers 14 residues. This chain's CDR3 is CASSTGGAMNEQYF. The CDR3 DNA reads as TGTGCCAGCTCAACAGGGGGTGCCATGAACGAGCAGTACTTC.

To note about this clonotype: The junction shows a germline mismatch at one end, possibly a read error. The J gene is TRBJ2-3, the V gene TRBV10-3, with 12 nucleotides matching TRBD2. This CDR3 contains 14 residues. CDR1 ENHRY and CDR2 SYGVKD come from the germline V gene. CDR3 DNA sequence: TGTGCCATCAGTCGACTAGCGGGGGAGGATACGAAGTATTTT. Its protein product is CAISRLAGEDTKYF.

The CDR3 DNA is TGTGCCATCAAAGGATCCCGACGACCCTACGAGCAGTACTTC. It codes for CAIKGSRRPYEQYF. The V call is TRBV27, the J call TRBJ2-7; no definite D call. The CDR3 has 14 residues. V was clipped by 10 bases and J by 2 bases, with 18 bases between them. Germline loops: CDR1 MNHEY, CDR2 SMNVEV (reference sequence).

For this clonotype: The germline gene is not matched at one end of the junction; a read error may be the cause. The CDR3: CAGSPKMPPVGNEQFF. The CDR3 DNA reads as TGTGCCGGCAGCCCAAAAATGCCCCCAGTCGGCAATGAGCAGTTCTTC. This sequence joins TRBV7-9 and TRBJ2-1; D not certain. This CDR3 region has 16 residues. Germline lookup yields CDR1 SEHNR and CDR2 FQNEAQ (reference sequence).

This chain connects TRBV5-1 to TRBJ2-7; TRBD2 matches 7 bases. The CDR3 extends over 15 amino acids. The ends lost 2 bases at V and 3 bases at J; junction bases unmatched: 8. Germline CDR1 is SGHRS and CDR2 is YFSETQ. The CDR3 loop is CASSFLAGVDYEQYF. CDR3 in DNA: TGCGCCAGCAGCTTCTTGGCGGGAGTGGACTACGAGCAGTACTTC.